This TCR beta chain stems from a study of PD-1 blockade in mismatch repair-deficient tumors. V dropped 0 bases and J dropped 3; count of bases not matched to a gene: 4. CDR1 and CDR2 (germline): SGHTA, FQGNSA. The CDR3 sequence is 17 residues long. Turning to this clone: Its antigen is not identified.

General study findings and limits: Tumor-resident clones, often undetectable pretreatment in blood, expanded then contracted after pembrolizumab.

The data were produced by immunoSEQ multiplex PCR, yet TCRdb's version contains in-frame clones alone and is incomplete. The data contain tens of thousands of clones, approximately 81% of them singletons. The starting material was peripheral blood, obtained 12 weeks after starting pembrolizumab. The source is an adult with mismatch repair-deficient cancer. The rearrangement links TRBV7-2 to TRBJ2-7; 14 nucleotides line up with TRBD2. CDR3 nucleotide sequence: TGTGCCAGCAGCTTAGCGGGGACTAGCGGGAGTGTCTACGAGCAGTACTTC. It encodes CASSLAGTSGSVYEQYF.